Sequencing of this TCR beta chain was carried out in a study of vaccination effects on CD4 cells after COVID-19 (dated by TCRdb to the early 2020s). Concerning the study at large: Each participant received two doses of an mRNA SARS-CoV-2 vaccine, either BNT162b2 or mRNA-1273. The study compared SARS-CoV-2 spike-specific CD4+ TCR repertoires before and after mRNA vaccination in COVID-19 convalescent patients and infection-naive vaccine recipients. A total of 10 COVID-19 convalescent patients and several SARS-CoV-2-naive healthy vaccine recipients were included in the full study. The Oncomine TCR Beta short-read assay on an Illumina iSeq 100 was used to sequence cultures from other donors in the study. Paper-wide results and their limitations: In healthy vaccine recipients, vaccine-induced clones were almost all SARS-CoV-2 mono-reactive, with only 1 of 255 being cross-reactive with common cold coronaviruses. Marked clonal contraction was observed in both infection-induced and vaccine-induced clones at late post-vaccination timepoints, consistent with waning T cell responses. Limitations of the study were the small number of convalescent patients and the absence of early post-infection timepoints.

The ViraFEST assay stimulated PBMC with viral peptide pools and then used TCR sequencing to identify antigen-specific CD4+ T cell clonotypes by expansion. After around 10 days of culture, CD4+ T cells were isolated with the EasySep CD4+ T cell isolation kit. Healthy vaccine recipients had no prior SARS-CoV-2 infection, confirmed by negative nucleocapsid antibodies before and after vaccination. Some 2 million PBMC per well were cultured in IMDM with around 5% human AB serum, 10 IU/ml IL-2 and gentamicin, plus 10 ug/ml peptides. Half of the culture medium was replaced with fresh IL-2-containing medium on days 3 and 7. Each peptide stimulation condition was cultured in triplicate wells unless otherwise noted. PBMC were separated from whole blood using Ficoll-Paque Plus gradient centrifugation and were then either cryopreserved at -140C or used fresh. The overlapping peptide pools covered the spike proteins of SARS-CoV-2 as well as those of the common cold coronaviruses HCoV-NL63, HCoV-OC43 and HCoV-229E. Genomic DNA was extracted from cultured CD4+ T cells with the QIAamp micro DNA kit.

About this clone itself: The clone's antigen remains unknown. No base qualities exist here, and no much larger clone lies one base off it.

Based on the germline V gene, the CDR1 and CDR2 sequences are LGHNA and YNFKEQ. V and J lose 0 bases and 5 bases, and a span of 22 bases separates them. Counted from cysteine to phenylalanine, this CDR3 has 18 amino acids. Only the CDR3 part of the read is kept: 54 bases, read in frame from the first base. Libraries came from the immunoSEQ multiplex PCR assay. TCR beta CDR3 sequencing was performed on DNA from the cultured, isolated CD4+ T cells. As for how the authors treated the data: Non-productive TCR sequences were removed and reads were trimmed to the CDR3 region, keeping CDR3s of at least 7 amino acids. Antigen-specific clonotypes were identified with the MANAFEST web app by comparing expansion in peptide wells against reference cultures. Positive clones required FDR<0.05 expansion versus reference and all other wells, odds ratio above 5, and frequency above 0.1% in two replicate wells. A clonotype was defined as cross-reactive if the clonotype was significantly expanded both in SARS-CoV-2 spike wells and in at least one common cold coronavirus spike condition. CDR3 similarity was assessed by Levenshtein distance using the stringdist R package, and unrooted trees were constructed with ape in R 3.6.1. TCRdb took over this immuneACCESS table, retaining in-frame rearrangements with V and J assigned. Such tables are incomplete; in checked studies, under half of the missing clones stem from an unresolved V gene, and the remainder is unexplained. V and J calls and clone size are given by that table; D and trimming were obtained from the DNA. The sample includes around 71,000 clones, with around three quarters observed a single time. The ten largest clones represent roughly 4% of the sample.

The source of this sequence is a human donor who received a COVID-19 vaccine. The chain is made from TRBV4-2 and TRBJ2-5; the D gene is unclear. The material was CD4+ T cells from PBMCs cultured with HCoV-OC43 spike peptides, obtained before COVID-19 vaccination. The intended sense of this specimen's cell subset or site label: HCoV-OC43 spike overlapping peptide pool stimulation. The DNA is TGTGCCAGCAGCCAAGACTCCTCCGGGTTACCTCCCAGGGAGACCCAGTACTTC. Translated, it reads CASSQDSSGLPPRETQYF.